Listed below are T cell receptor beta chains from one sample, sequenced in a study of identical twins. TCRdb re-called the 5' RACE reads through MiXCR, storing one row per CDR3 protein. The top ten hold over 10% of the sample, which has hundreds of thousands of distinct CDR3 sequences, around a sixth seen once. The sample also formed part of further work on T cells expressing NK-cell markers.

The specimen was PBMCs. All receptors derive from a woman younger than 35 in good health. Each CDR3 is given without its conserved first and last residue. Clone sizes are given selectively: once, few, many, or a class where the clone is expanded.

V gene: TRBV6-2/TRBV6-3
clone size: NA
J gene: TRBJ1-5
CDR3 protein: ASKDRGEQPQH

V gene: TRBV12-3/TRBV12-4
clone size: few
J gene: TRBJ1-5
CDR3 protein: ASSFMGLGQPQH

V gene: TRBV18
clone size: few
J gene: TRBJ2-7
CDR3 protein: ASSPDRPSGKSYEQY

V gene: TRBV20-1
clone size: few
J gene: TRBJ2-1
CDR3 protein: SARYGTRNEQF

V gene: TRBV7-8
clone size: many
J gene: TRBJ1-6
CDR3 protein: ASSFDRTNSPLH

V gene: TRBV2
clone size: NA
J gene: TRBJ2-3
CDR3 protein: ASSEAGGFRDTQY

V gene: TRBV12-3/TRBV12-4
clone size: NA
J gene: TRBJ2-5
CDR3 protein: ASSGYGTRQETQY

V gene: TRBV11-2
clone size: NA
J gene: TRBJ2-1
CDR3 protein: ASSLDYRGSPSYNEQF

V gene: TRBV3-1
clone size: NA
J gene: TRBJ2-7
CDR3 protein: ASSQDRSPSYEQY

V gene: TRBV12-3/TRBV12-4
clone size: NA
J gene: TRBJ2-1
CDR3 protein: ASSLVLAEFEQF

V gene: TRBV6-2/TRBV6-3
clone size: few
J gene: TRBJ2-5
CDR3 protein: ASSFRNTGGETQY

V gene: TRBV15
clone size: NA
J gene: TRBJ2-5
CDR3 protein: ATSRDFLYDQY

V gene: TRBV12-3/TRBV12-4
clone size: many
J gene: TRBJ2-7
CDR3 protein: ASRLGDEQY

V gene: TRBV6-1
clone size: NA
J gene: TRBJ2-1
CDR3 protein: ASSPPLTGHYYNEQF

V gene: TRBV5-1
clone size: few
J gene: TRBJ2-2
CDR3 protein: ASSLKGAPANTGELF

V gene: TRBV6-1
clone size: few
J gene: TRBJ2-1
CDR3 protein: ASSGRLHRYNEQF

V gene: TRBV5-1
clone size: few
J gene: TRBJ2-4
CDR3 protein: ASSSSGSGGNIQY

V gene: TRBV7-9
clone size: NA
J gene: TRBJ2-1
CDR3 protein: ATQGRLSYNEQF

V gene: TRBV27
clone size: few
J gene: TRBJ2-3
CDR3 protein: ASSLSTPDRAHTQY

V gene: TRBV20-1
clone size: few
J gene: TRBJ2-7
CDR3 protein: SASGNRDRGTYEQY

V gene: TRBV7-2
clone size: few
J gene: TRBJ1-3
CDR3 protein: ASSLDVRNTIY

V gene: TRBV7-9
clone size: NA
J gene: TRBJ2-1
CDR3 protein: ASIPLNNEQF

V gene: TRBV7-9
clone size: NA
J gene: TRBJ1-4
CDR3 protein: ASSLPYPSTNEKLF

V gene: TRBV5-1
clone size: NA
J gene: TRBJ2-1
CDR3 protein: ASSRGTGGFSYNEQF

V gene: TRBV7-8
clone size: once
J gene: TRBJ2-4
CDR3 protein: ASSFRTGGTENIQY

V gene: TRBV12-3/TRBV12-4
clone size: few
J gene: TRBJ2-1
CDR3 protein: ASSWGGRGLAVYNEQF